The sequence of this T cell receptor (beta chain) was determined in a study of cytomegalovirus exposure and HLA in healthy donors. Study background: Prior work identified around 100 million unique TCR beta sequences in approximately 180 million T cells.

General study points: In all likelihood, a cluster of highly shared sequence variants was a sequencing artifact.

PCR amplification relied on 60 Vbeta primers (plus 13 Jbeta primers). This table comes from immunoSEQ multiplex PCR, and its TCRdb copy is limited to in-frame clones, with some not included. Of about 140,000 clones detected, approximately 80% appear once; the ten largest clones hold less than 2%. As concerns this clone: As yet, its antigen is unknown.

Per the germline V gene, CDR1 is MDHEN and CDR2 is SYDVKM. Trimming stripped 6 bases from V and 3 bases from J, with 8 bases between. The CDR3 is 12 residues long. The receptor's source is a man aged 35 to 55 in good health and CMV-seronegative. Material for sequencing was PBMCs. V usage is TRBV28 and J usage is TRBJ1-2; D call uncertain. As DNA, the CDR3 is TGTGCCAGCAGCCTCAGTTACTATGGCTACACCTTC. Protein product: CASSLSYYGYTF.